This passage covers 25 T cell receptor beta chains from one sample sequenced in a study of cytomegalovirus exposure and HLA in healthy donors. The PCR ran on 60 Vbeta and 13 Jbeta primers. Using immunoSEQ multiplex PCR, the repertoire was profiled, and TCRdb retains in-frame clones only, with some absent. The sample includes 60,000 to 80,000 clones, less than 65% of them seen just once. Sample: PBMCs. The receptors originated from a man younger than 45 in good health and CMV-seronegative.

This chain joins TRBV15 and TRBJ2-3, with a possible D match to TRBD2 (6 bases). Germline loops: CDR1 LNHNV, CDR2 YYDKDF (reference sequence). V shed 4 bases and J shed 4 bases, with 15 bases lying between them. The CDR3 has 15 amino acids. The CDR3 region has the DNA TGTGCCACCAGCACGAACCCGGGACTTGCAGATACGCAGTATTTT. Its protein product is CATSTNPGLADTQYF. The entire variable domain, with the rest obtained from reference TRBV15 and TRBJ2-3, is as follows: DAMVIQNPRYQVTQFGKPVTLSCSQTLNHNVMYWYQQKSSQAPKLLFHYYDKDFNNEADTPDNFQSRRPNTSFCFLDIRSPGLGDTAMYLCATSTNPGLADTQYFGPGTRLTVL.

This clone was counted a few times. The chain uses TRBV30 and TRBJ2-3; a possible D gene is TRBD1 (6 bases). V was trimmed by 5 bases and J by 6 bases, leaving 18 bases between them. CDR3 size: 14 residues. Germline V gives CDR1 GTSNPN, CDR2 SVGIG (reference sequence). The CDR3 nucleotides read TGTGCCTGGGTACAGGGCCGGTTTGGTGATACGCAGTATTTT. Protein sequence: CAWVQGRFGDTQYF.

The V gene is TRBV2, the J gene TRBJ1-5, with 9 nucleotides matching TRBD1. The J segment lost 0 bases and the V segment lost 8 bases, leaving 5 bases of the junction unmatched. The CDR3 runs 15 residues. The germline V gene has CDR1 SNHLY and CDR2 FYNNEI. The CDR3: CASRDRENSNQPQHF. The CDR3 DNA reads TGTGCCAGCCGGGACAGGGAAAATAGCAATCAGCCCCAGCATTTT.

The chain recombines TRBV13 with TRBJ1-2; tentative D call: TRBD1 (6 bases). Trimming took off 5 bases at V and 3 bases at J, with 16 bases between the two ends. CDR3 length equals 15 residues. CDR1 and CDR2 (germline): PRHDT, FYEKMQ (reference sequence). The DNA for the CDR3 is TGTGCCAGCAGCGAGGTCATGACAGGAGACTATGGCTACACCTTC. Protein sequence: CASSEVMTGDYGYTF.

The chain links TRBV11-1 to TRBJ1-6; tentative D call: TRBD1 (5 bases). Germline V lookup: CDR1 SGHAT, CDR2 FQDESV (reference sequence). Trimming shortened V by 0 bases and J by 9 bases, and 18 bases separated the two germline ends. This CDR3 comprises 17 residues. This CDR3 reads CASSLAPGGTGTSPLHF. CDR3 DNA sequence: TGTGCCAGCAGCTTAGCCCCCGGGGGAACTGGCACTTCACCCCTCCACTTT.

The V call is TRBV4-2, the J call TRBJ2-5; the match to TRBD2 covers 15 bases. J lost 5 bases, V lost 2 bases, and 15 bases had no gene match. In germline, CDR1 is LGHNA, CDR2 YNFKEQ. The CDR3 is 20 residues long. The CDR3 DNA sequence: TGTGCCAGCAGCCAATCACCCGGACTAGCGGGGGGGACCCCACAGGAGACCCAGTACTTC. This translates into CASSQSPGLAGGTPQETQYF.

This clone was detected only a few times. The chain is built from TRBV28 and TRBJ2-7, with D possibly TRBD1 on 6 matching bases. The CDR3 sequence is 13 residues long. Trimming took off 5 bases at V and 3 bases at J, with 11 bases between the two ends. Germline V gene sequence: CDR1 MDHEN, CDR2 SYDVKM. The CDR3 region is CASSITGRYEQYF. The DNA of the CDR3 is TGTGCCAGCAGTATAACAGGGCGCTACGAGCAGTACTTC.

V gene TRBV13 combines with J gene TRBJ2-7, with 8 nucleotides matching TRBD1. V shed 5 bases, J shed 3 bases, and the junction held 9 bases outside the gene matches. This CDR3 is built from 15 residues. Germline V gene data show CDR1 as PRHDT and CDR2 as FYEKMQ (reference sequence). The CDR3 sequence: CASSLGQGILYEQYF. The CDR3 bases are TGTGCCAGCAGCCTTGGACAGGGTATTCTCTACGAGCAGTACTTC.

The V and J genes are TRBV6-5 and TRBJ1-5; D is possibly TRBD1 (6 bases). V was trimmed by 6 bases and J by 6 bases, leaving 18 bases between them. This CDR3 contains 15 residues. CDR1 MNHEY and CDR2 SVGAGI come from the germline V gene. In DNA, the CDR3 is TGTGCCAGCAGCCAGAGCGGGGGGCAGGGTCAGCCCCAGCATTTT. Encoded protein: CASSQSGGQGQPQHF.

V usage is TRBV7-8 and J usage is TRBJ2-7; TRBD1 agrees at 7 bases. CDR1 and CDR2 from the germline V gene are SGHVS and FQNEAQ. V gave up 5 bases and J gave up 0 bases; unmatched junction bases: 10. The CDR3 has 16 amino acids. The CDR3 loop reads CASSSQRTGNSYEQYF. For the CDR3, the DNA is TGTGCCAGCAGCAGCCAAAGGACAGGAAACTCCTACGAGCAGTACTTC.

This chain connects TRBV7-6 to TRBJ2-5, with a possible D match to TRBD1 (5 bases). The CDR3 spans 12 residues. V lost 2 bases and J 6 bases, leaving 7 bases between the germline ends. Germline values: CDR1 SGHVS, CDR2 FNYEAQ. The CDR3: CASSLRGQTQYF. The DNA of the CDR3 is TGTGCCAGCAGCTTAAGGGGTCAGACCCAGTACTTC.

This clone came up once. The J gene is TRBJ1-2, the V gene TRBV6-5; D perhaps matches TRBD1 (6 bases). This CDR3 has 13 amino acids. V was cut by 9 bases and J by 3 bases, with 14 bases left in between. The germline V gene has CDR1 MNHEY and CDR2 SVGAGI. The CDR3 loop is CASFRDRHYGYTF. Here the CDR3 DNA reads TGTGCCAGTTTCCGCGACAGGCACTATGGCTACACCTTC.

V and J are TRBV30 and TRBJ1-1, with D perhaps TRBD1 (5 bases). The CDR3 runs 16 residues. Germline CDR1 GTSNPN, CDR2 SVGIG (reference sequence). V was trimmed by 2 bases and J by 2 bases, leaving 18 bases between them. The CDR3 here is CAWSHQLPGLNTEAFF. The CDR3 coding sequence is TGTGCCTGGAGTCATCAGCTTCCGGGACTAAACACTGAAGCTTTCTTT. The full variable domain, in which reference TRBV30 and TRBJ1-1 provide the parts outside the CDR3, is SQTIHQWPATLVQPVGSPLSLECTVEGTSNPNLYWYRQAAGRGLQLLFYSVGIGQISSEVPQNLSASRPQDRQFILSSKKLLLSDSGFYLCAWSHQLPGLNTEAFFGQGTRLTVV.

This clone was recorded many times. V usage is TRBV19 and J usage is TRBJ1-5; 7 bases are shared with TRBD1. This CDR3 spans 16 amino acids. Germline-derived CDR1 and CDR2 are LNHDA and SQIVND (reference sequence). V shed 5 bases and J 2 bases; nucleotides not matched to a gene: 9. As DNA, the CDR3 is TGTGCCAGTAGTCCCACACAGGGGCGCCGCAATCAGCCCCAGCATTTT. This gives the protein CASSPTQGRRNQPQHF.

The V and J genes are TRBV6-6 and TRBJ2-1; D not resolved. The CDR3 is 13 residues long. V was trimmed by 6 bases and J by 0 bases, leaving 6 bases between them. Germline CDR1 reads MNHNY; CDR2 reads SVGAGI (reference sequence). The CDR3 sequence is CASRSFSYNEQFF. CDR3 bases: TGTGCCAGCAGGAGCTTCTCCTACAATGAGCAGTTCTTC.

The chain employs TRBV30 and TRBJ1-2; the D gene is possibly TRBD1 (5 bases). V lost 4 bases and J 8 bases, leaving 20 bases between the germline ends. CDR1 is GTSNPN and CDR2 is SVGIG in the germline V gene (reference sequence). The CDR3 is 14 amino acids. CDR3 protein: CAWTVGVQATGYTF. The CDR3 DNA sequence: TGTGCCTGGACCGTAGGGGTACAGGCGACGGGCTACACCTTC.

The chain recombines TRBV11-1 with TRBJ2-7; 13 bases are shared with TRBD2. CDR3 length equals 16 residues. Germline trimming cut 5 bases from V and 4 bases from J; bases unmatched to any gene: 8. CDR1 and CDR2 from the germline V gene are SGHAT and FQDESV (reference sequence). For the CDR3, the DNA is TGTGCCAGCAGCCGGACTAGCGGGGGCCCAAAATACGAGCAGTACTTC. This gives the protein CASSRTSGGPKYEQYF.

The CDR3: CASSQESGGIPGELFF. Written as DNA, the CDR3 is TGTGCCAGCAGCCAAGAGTCGGGGGGGATTCCCGGGGAGCTGTTTTTT. The chain couples TRBV4-2 to TRBJ2-2; 8 bases agree with TRBD2. In germline, CDR1 is LGHNA, CDR2 YNFKEQ. Trimming at V came to 0 bases and at J to 6 bases, leaving 6 bases not matched to a gene. The CDR3 runs 16 residues.

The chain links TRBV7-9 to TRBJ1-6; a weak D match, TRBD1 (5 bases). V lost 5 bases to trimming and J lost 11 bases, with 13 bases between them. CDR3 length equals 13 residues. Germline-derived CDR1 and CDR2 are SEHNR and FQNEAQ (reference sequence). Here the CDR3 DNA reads TGTGCCAGCAGCAAGGGGTTCTTTACACCCCTCCACTTT. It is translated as CASSKGFFTPLHF. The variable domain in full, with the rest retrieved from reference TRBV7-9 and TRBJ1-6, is DTGVSQNPRHKITKRGQNVTFRCDPISEHNRLYWYRQTLGQGPEFLTYFQNEAQLEKSRLLSDRFSAERPKGSFSTLEIQRTEQGDSAMYLCASSKGFFTPLHFGNGTRLTVT.

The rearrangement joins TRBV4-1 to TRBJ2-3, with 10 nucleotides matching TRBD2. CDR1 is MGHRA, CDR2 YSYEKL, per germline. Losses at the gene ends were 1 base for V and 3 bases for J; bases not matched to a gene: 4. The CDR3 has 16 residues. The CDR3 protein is CASSQVLAGGTDTQYF. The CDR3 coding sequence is TGCGCCAGCAGCCAAGTTTTAGCGGGGGGTACAGATACGCAGTATTTT.

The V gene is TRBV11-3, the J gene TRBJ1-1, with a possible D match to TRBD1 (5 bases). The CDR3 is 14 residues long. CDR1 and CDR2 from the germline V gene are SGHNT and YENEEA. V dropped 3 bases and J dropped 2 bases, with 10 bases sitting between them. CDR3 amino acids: CASSLGPENTEAFF. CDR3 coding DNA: TGTGCCAGCAGCTTGGGGCCTGAAAACACTGAAGCTTTCTTT.

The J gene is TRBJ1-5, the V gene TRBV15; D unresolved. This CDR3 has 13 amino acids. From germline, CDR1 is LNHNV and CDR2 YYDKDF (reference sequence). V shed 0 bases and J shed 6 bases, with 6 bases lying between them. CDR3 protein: CATSRDRSQPQHF. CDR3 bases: TGTGCCACCAGCAGAGACAGGTCTCAGCCCCAGCATTTT.

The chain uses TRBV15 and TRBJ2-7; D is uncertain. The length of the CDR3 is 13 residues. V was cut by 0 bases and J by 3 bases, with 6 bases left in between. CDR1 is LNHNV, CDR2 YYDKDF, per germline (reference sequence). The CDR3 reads CATSRDGGYEQYF. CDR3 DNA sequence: TGTGCCACCAGCAGAGATGGCGGCTACGAGCAGTACTTC.

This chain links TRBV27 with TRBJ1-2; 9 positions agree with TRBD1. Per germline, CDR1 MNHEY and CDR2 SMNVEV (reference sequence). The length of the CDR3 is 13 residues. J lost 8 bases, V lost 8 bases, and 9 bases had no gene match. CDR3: CASGTGLSRGYTF. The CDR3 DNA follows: TGTGCCAGCGGGACAGGGCTCAGCAGAGGCTACACCTTC.

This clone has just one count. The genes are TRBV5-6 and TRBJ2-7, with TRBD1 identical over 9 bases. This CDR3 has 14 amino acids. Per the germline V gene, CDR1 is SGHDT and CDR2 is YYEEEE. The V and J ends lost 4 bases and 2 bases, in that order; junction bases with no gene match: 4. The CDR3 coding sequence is TGTGCCAGCAGCCGGGACAGGGCCCCCTACGAGCAGTACTTC. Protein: CASSRDRAPYEQYF.